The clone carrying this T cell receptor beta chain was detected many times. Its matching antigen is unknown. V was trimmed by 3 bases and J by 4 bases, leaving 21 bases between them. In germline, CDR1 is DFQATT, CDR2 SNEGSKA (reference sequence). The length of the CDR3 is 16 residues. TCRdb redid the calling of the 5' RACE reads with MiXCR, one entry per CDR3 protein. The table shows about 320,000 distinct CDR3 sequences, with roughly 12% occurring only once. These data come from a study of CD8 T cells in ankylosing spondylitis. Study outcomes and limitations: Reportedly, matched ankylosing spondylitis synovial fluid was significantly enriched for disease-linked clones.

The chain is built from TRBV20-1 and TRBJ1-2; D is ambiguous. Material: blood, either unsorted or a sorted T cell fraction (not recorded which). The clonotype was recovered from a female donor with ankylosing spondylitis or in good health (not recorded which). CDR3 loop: CSASWPSTGSTYGYTF. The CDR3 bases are TGCAGTGCTAGCTGGCCGAGTACGGGGTCCACCTATGGCTACACCTTC.